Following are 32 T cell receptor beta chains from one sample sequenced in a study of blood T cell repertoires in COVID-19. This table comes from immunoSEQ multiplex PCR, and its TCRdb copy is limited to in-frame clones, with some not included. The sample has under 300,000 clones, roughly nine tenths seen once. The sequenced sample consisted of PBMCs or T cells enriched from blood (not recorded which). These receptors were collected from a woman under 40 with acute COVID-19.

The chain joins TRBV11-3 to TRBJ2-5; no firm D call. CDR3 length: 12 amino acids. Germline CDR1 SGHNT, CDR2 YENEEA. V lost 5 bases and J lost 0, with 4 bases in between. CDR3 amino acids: CASSPDQETQYF. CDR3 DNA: TGTGCCAGCAGCCCGGACCAAGAGACCCAGTACTTC.

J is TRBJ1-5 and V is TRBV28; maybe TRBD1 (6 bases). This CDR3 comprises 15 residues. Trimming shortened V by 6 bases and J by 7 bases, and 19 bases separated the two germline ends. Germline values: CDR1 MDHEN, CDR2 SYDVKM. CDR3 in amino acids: CASSKNRDPMQPQHF. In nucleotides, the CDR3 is TGTGCCAGCAGCAAAAACAGGGACCCTATGCAGCCCCAGCATTTT.

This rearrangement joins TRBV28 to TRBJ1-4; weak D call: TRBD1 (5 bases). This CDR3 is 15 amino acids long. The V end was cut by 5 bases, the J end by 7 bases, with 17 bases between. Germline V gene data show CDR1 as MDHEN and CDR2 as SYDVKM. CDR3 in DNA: TGTGCCAGCAGTCCCCTGCTTCAGGGAGGTGAAAAACTGTTTTTT. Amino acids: CASSPLLQGGEKLFF.

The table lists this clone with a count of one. CDR3 amino acids: CASTLTDTQYF. CDR3 in DNA: TGTGCCAGCACCCTGACAGATACGCAGTATTTT. The chain carries TRBV12-3 or TRBV12-4 and TRBJ2-3; D is undetermined. Trimming removed 7 bases at V and 3 bases at J, with 5 bases between. The CDR3 is 11 amino acids.

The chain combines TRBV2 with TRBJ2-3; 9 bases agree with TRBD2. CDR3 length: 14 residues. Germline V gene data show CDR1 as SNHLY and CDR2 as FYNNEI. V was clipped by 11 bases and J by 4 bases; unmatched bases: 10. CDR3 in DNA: TGTGCCGGAGCGGGGGGCCTAGGCTCAGATACGCAGTATTTT. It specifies CAGAGGLGSDTQYF.

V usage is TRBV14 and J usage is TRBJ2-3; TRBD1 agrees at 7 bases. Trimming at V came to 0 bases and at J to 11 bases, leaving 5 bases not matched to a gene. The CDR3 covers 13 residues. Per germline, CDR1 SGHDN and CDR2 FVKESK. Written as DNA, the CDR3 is TGTGCCAGCAGCCAAGAAGCGGACAGGAAGCAGTATTTT. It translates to CASSQEADRKQYF.

CDR3 protein: CASSPGQGDEKLFF. The CDR3 region has the DNA TGTGCCAGCAGCCCGGGACAGGGAGATGAAAAACTGTTTTTT. The chain couples TRBV7-9 to TRBJ1-4; TRBD1 matches 9 bases. This CDR3 region has 14 residues. The V gene's germline CDR1 is SEHNR and CDR2 FQNEAQ (reference sequence). V was pared by 5 bases and J by 6 bases, with 4 bases of the junction left unmatched.

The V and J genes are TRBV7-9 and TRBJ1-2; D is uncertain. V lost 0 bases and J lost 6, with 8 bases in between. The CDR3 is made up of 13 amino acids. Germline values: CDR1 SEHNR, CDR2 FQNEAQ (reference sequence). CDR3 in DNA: TGTGCCAGCAGCTTAGCGGCAGATAATGGCTACACCTTC. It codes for CASSLAADNGYTF. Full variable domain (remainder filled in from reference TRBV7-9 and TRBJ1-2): DTGVSQNPRHKITKRGQNVTFRCDPISEHNRLYWYRQTLGQGPEFLTYFQNEAQLEKSRLLSDRFSAERPKGSFSTLEIQRTEQGDSAMYLCASSLAADNGYTFGSGTRLTVV.

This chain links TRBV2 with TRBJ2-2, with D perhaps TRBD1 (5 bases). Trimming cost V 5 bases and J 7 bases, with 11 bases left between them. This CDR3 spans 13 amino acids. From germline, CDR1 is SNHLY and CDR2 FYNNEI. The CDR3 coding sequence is TGTGCCAGCAGTACCAGGGTGGTCGGGGAGCTGTTTTTT. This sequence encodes CASSTRVVGELFF.

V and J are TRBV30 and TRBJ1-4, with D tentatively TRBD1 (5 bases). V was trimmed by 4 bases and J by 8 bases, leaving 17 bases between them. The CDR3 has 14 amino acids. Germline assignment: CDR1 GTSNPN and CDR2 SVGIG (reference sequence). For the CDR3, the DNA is TGTGCCTGGACCCCCGGACGGGGGGAAGAAAAACTGTTTTTT. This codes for CAWTPGRGEEKLFF.

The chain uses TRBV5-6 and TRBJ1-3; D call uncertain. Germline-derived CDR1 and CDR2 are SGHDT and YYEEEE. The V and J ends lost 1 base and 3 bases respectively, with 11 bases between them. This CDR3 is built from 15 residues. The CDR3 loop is CASSLRSGGGNTIYF. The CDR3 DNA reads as TGTGCCAGCAGCTTGCGGTCAGGAGGTGGAAACACCATATATTTT.

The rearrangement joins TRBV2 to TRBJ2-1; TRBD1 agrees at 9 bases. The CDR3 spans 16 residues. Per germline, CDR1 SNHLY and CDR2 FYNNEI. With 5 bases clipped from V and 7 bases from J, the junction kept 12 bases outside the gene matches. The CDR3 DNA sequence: TGTGCCAGCAGTTCAGTGCTACAGGGGGCGGTTAATGAGCAGTTCTTC. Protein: CASSSVLQGAVNEQFF.

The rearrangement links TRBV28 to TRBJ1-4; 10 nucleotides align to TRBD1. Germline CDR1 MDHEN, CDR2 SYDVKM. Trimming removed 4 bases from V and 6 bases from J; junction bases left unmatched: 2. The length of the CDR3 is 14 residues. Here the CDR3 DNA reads TGTGCCAGCAGTTCCGGGACAGGGGATGAAAAACTGTTTTTT. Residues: CASSSGTGDEKLFF.

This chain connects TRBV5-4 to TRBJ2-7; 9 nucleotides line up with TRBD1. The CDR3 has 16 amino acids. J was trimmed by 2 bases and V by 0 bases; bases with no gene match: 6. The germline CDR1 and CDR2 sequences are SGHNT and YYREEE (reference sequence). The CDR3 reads CASSLARTGVAYEQYF. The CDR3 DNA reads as TGTGCCAGCAGCTTGGCCCGGACAGGGGTTGCCTACGAGCAGTACTTC.

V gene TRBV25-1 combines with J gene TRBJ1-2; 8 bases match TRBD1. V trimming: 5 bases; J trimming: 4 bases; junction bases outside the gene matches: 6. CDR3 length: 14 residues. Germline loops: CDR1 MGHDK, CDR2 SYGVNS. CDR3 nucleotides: TGTGCCAGCAGTCGGACAGGGACCACCTATGGCTACACCTTC. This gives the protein CASSRTGTTYGYTF.

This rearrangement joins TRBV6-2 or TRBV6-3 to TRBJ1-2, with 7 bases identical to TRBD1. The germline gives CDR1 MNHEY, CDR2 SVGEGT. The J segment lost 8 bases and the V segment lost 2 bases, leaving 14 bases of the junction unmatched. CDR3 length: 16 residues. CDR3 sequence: CASSYENGQVRSGYTF. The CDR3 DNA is TGTGCCAGCAGTTACGAGAACGGACAGGTTCGGAGCGGCTACACCTTC.

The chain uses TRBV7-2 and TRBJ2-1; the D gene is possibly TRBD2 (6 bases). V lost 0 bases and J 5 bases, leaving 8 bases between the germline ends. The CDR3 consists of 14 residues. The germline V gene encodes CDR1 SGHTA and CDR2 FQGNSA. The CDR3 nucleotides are TGTGCCAGCAGCTTAGCGGGGGGTAACAATGAGCAGTTCTTC. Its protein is CASSLAGGNNEQFF.

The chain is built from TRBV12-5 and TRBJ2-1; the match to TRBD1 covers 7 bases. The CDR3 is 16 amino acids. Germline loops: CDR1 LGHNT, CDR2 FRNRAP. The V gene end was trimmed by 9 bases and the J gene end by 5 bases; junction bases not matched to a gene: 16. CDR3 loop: CASGRGPPKQHNEQFF. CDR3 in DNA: TGTGCTAGCGGTAGGGGGCCCCCCAAGCAGCACAATGAGCAGTTCTTC. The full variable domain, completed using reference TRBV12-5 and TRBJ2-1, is DARVTQTPRHKVTEMGQEVTMRCQPILGHNTVFWYRQTMMQGLELLAYFRNRAPLDDSGMPKDRFSAEMPDATLATLKIQPSEPRDSAVYFCASGRGPPKQHNEQFFGPGTRLTVL.

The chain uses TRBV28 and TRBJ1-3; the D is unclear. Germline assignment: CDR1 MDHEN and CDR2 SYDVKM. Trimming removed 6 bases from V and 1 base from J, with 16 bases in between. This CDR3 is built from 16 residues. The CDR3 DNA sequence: TGTGCCAGCAGCCAATTTGGGAGCGTTTCTGGAAACACCATATATTTT. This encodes CASSQFGSVSGNTIYF.

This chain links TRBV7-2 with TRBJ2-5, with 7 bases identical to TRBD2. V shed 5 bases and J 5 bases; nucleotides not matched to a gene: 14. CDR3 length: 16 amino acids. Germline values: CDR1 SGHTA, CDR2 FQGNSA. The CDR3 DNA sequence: TGTGCCAGCAGCCACGAGGGAGGGCCCCGTCGGGAGACCCAGTACTTC. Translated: CASSHEGGPRRETQYF.

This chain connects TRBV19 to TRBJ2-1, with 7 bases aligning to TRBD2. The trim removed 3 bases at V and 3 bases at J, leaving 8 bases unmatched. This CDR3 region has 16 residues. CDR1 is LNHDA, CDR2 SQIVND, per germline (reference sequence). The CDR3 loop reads CASSIASGRFYNEQFF. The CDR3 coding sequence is TGTGCCAGTAGTATCGCTAGCGGAAGGTTCTACAATGAGCAGTTCTTC.

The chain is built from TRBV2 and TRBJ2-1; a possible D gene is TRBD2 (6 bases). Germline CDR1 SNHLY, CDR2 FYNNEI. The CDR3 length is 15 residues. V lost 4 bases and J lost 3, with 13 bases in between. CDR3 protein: CASSGGTSNYNEQFF. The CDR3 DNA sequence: TGTGCCAGCAGTGGAGGTACTAGCAACTACAATGAGCAGTTCTTC.

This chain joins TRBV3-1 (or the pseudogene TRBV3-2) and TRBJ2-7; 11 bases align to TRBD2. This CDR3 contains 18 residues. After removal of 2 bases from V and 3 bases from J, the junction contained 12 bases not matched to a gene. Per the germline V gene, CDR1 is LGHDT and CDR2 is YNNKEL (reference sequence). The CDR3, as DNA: TGTGCCAGCAGCCAATTAGGATTAGCGGGAGGGGAGATCTACGAGCAGTACTTC. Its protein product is CASSQLGLAGGEIYEQYF.

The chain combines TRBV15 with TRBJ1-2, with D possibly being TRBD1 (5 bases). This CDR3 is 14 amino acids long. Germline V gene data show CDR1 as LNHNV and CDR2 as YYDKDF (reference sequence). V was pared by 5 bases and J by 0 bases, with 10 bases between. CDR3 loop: CATSGGRANYGYTF. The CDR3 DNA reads TGTGCCACCAGCGGGGGGAGAGCTAACTATGGCTACACCTTC.

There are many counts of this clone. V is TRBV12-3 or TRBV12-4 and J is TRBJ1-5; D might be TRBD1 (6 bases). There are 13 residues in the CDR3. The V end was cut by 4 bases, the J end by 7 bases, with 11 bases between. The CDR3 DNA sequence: TGTGCCAGCAGTTCTGACAGGCGGCAGCCCCAGCATTTT. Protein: CASSSDRRQPQHF.

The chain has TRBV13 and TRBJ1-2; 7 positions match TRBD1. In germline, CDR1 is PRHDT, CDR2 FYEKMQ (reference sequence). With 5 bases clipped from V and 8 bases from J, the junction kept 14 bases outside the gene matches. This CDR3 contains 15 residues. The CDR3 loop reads CASSIRQGVAAGYTF. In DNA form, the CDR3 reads TGTGCCAGCAGCATCAGACAGGGAGTAGCCGCCGGCTACACCTTC.

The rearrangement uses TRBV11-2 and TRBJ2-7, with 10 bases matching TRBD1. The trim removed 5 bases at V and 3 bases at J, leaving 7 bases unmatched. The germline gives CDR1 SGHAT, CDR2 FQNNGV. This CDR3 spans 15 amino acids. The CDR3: CASSTRDRGIYEQYF. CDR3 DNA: TGTGCCAGCAGCACCCGGGACAGGGGAATCTACGAGCAGTACTTC.

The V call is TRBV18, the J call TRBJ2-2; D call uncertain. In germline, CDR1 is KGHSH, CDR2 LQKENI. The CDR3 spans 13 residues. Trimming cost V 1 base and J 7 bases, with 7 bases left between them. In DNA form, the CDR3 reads TGTGCCAGCTCACCACTCCCCGGCGGGGAGCTGTTTTTT. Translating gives CASSPLPGGELFF. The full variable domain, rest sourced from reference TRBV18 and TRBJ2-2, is NAGVMQNPRHLVRRRGQEARLRCSPMKGHSHVYWYRQLPEEGLKFMVYLQKENIIDESGMPKERFSAEFPKEGPSILRIQQVVRGDSAAYFCASSPLPGGELFFGEGSRLTVL.

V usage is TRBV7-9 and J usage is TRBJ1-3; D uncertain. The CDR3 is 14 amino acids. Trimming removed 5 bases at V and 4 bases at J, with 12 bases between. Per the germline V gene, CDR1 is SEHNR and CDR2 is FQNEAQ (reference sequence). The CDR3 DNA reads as TGTGCCAGCAGCCCGTGGCGAGGGGGAAACACCATATATTTT. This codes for CASSPWRGGNTIYF.

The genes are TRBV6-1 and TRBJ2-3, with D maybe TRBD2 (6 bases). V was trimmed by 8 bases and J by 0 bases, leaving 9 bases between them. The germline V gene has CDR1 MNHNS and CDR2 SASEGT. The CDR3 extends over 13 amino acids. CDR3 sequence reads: CASFSGSTDTQYF. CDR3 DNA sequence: TGTGCCAGCTTCAGCGGGAGCACAGATACGCAGTATTTT.

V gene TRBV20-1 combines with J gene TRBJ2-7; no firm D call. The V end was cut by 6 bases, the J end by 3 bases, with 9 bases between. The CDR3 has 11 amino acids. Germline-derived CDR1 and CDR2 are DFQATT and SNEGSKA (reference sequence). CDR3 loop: CSARMIYEQYF. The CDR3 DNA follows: TGCAGTGCCAGGATGATCTACGAGCAGTACTTC.

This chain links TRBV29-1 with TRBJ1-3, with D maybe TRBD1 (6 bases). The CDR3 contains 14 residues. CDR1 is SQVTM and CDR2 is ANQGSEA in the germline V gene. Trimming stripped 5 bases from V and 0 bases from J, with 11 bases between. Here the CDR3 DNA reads TGCAGCGTTACCGGGACACTCTCTGGAAACACCATATATTTT. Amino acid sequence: CSVTGTLSGNTIYF.